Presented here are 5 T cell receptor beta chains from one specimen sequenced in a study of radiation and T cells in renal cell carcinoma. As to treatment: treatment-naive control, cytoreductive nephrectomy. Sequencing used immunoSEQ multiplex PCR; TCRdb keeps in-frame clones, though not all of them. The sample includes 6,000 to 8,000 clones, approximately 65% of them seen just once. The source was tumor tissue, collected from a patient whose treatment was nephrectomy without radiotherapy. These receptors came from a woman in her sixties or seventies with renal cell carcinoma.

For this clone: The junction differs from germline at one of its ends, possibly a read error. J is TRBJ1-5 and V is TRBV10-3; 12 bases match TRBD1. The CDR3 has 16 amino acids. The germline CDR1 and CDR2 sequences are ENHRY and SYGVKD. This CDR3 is CASSARDRGLNQPQHF. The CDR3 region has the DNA TGTGCCAGCAGTGCCCGGGACAGGGGGCTCAATCAGCCCCAGCATTTT.

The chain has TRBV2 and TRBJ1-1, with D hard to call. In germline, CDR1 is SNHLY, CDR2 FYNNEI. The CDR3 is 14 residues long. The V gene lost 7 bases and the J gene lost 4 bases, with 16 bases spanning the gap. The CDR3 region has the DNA TGTGCCAGCATCGCGAGTCGTATGGGCACTGAAGCTTTCTTT. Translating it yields CASIASRMGTEAFF.

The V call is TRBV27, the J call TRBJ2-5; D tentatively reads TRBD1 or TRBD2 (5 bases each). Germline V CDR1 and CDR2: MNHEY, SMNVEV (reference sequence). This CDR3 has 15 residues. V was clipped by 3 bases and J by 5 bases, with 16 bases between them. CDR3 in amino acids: CASSFGDPLTETQYF. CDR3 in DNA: TGTGCCAGCAGTTTTGGGGACCCTTTGACGGAGACCCAGTACTTC.

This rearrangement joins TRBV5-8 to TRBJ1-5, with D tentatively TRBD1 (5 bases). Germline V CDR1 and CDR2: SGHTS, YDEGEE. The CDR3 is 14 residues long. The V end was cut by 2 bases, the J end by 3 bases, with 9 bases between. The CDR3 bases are TGTGCCAGCAGCTTCAGGGTTGTCAATCAGCCCCAGCATTTT. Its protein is CASSFRVVNQPQHF.

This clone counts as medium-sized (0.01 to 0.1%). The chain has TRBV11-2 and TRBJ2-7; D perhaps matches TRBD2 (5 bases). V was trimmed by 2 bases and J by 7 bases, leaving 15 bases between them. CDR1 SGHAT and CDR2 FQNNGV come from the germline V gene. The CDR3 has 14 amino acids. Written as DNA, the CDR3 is TGTGCCAGCAGCTTAAGGGTCTTCCGAGGGGAGCAGTACTTC. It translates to CASSLRVFRGEQYF.